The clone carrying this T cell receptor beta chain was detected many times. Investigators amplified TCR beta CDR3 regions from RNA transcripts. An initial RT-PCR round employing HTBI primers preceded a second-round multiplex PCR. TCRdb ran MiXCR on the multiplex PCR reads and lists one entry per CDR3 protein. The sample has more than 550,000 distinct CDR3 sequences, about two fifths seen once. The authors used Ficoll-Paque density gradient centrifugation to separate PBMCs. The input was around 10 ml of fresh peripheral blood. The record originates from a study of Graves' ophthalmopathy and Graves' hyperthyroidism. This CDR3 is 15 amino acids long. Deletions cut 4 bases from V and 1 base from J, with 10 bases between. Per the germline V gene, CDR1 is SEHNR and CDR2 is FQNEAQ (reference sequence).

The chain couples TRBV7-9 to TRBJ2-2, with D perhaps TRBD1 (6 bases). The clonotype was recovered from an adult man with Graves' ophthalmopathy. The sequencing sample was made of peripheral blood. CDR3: CASSSGQLNTGELFF. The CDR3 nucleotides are TGTGCCAGCAGCTCGGGACAATTGAACACCGGGGAGCTGTTTTTT. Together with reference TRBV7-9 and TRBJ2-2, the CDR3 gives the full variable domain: DTGVSQNPRHKITKRGQNVTFRCDPISEHNRLYWYRQTLGQGPEFLTYFQNEAQLEKSRLLSDRFSAERPKGSFSTLEIQRTEQGDSAMYLCASSSGQLNTGELFFGEGSRLTVL.